The 28 T cell receptor beta chains presented below share a single source sample, sequenced in a study of cytomegalovirus exposure and HLA in healthy donors. The PCR employed 60 Vbeta primers together with 13 Jbeta primers. Measured with immunoSEQ multiplex PCR; TCRdb has only the in-frame clones, and not every one. The sample lists 150,000 or so clones, around 78% occurring once. The sample consisted of PBMCs. These receptors came from a female donor in good health and CMV-seronegative.

The chain combines TRBV6-8 with TRBJ1-2; a weak D match, TRBD1 (6 bases). V shed 8 bases and J shed 4 bases, with 32 bases lying between them. Germline V gene sequence: CDR1 MNHGY, CDR2 SAAAGT. This CDR3 contains 19 residues. The CDR3 nucleotides read TGTGCCAGCCCCTTTCCCGATAGGTCCAGGCCGGGGGGCTTCTATGGCTACACCTTC. Translation: CASPFPDRSRPGGFYGYTF.

The J gene is TRBJ2-1, the V gene TRBV30; no definite D call. The V end lost 7 bases, the J end lost 7 bases, and 20 bases lay between the germline ends. Germline CDR1 is GTSNPN and CDR2 is SVGIG (reference sequence). The CDR3 spans 14 residues. This CDR3 reads CASSTGSEKNEQFF. The CDR3 coding sequence is TGTGCCTCCTCAACCGGGTCAGAAAAAAATGAGCAGTTCTTC.

V and J are TRBV5-4 and TRBJ2-6, with 7 bases aligning to TRBD1. The V gene's germline CDR1 is SGHNT and CDR2 YYREEE (reference sequence). The CDR3 totals 15 residues. The V gene end was trimmed by 4 bases and the J gene end by 4 bases; junction bases not matched to a gene: 5. The chain's CDR3 is CASSQTGAGANVLTF. CDR3 sequence (DNA): TGTGCCAGCAGCCAAACAGGGGCGGGGGCCAACGTCCTGACTTTC.

The chain links TRBV7-2 to TRBJ2-7; 8 bases are shared with TRBD2. Germline CDR1 and CDR2: SGHTA and FQGNSA. V lost 5 bases, J lost 6 bases, and 12 bases stayed unmatched. The CDR3 is made up of 15 amino acids. The CDR3 protein is CASSGAGTSPGEQYF. Here the CDR3 DNA reads TGTGCCAGCAGCGGGGCGGGGACTAGTCCAGGCGAGCAGTACTTC. The full variable domain, with the rest looked up from reference TRBV7-2 and TRBJ2-7, is GAGVSQSPSNKVTEKGKDVELRCDPISGHTALYWYRQSLGQGLEFLIYFQGNSAPDKSGLPSDRFSAERTGGSVSTLTIQRTQQEDSAVYLCASSGAGTSPGEQYFGPGTRLTVT.

V is TRBV5-6 and J is TRBJ2-3; 10 bases fit TRBD2. Germline V gene data show CDR1 as SGHDT and CDR2 as YYEEEE. With V trimmed by 4 bases and J by 2 bases, 7 bases remained unmatched. The CDR3 sequence is 16 residues long. Here the CDR3 reads CASSALAGTLTDTQYF. CDR3 sequence (DNA): TGTGCCAGCAGCGCACTAGCGGGGACACTCACAGATACGCAGTATTTT.

This rearrangement joins TRBV30 to TRBJ1-5; perhaps TRBD1 as D (6 bases). The V end lost 0 bases, the J end lost 7 bases, and 13 bases lay between the germline ends. The CDR3 length is 14 residues. CDR1 is GTSNPN, CDR2 SVGIG, per germline (reference sequence). CDR3 residues: CAWSVTRGVQPQHF. The DNA of the CDR3 is TGTGCCTGGAGTGTTACCAGGGGAGTCCAGCCCCAGCATTTT.

This clone occurred once. The chain couples TRBV6-5 to TRBJ1-3, with a weak D call TRBD1 (5 bases). Trimming left V 1 base short and J 0 bases short, with 10 bases between. CDR3 size: 16 residues. Germline V gives CDR1 MNHEY, CDR2 SVGAGI. This CDR3 reads CASSYWGTDSGNTIYF. The CDR3 nucleotides are TGTGCCAGCAGTTACTGGGGGACTGACTCTGGAAACACCATATATTTT.

J is TRBJ2-3 and V is TRBV5-6; D perhaps matches TRBD2 (5 bases). CDR1 is SGHDT and CDR2 is YYEEEE in the germline V gene. The CDR3 extends over 12 amino acids. V was pared by 6 bases and J by 8 bases, with 13 bases between. The chain's CDR3 is CASTLRAGTQYF. CDR3 bases: TGTGCCAGCACCCTTAGGGCGGGTACGCAGTATTTT.

The rearrangement links TRBV27 to TRBJ2-1; TRBD2 agrees at 12 bases. J was trimmed by 9 bases and V by 4 bases; bases with no gene match: 10. This CDR3 contains 16 residues. CDR1 and CDR2 from the germline V gene are MNHEY and SMNVEV (reference sequence). CDR3 region: CASSSLTSGSAAEQFF. DNA for the CDR3: TGTGCCAGCAGTTCCCTGACTAGCGGGAGCGCGGCTGAGCAGTTCTTC.

This rearrangement joins TRBV7-8 to TRBJ1-1, with 10 bases that match TRBD1. The CDR3 loop spans 15 amino acids. Per the germline V gene, CDR1 is SGHVS and CDR2 is FQNEAQ. Trimming took 3 bases from V and 4 from J; bases not matched to a gene: 5. The CDR3 loop reads CASSFGQGGGTEAFF. The CDR3 coding sequence is TGTGCCAGCAGCTTTGGACAGGGGGGTGGCACTGAAGCTTTCTTT. Full variable domain (remainder filled in from reference TRBV7-8 and TRBJ1-1): GAGVSQSPRYKVAKRGQDVALRCDPISGHVSLFWYQQALGQGPEFLTYFQNEAQLDKSGLPSDRFFAERPEGSVSTLKIQRTQQEDSAVYLCASSFGQGGGTEAFFGQGTRLTVV.

This chain connects TRBV2 to TRBJ2-7, with D perhaps matching TRBD2 (5 bases). The V end was cut by 7 bases, the J end by 5 bases, with 12 bases between. CDR1 SNHLY and CDR2 FYNNEI come from the germline V gene. The CDR3 spans 12 residues. The CDR3 DNA reads TGTGCCAGCACTCGAGGGCTCGACGAGCAGTACTTC. Encoded protein: CASTRGLDEQYF.

The chain joins TRBV15 to TRBJ2-5; 9 positions match TRBD1. Germline assignment: CDR1 LNHNV and CDR2 YYDKDF (reference sequence). CDR3 size: 14 residues. The ends lost 2 bases at V and 4 bases at J; junction bases unmatched: 2. The CDR3 DNA reads TGTGCCACCAGCAGAACAGGGGGCGGAGAGACCCAGTACTTC. Amino acid sequence: CATSRTGGGETQYF.

This clone was recorded only once. The V and J genes are TRBV19 and TRBJ2-2; 7 bases are a match to TRBD1. Germline CDR1 reads LNHDA; CDR2 reads SQIVND (reference sequence). The CDR3 has 14 amino acids. The trim removed 7 bases at V and 6 bases at J, leaving 8 bases unmatched. As DNA, the CDR3 is TGTGCCAGTACCAGGGACAGAATTCCCGGGGAGCTGTTTTTT. This translates into CASTRDRIPGELFF.

This chain links TRBV6-5 with TRBJ2-7, with 7 nucleotides matching TRBD2. The CDR3 runs 15 residues. V was pared by 0 bases and J by 0 bases, with 2 bases of the junction left unmatched. Looked up from germline, CDR1 is MNHEY and CDR2 is SVGAGI. CDR3 bases: TGTGCCAGCAGTTACTCGGGGGGGGACTCCTACGAGCAGTACTTC. The encoded protein is CASSYSGGDSYEQYF.

The rearrangement uses TRBV27 and TRBJ2-3; a weak D match, TRBD2 (6 bases). V lost 4 bases to trimming and J lost 4 bases, with 9 bases between them. CDR1 and CDR2 from the germline V gene are MNHEY and SMNVEV (reference sequence). This CDR3 has 13 residues. CDR3: CASSWDWADTQYF. DNA for the CDR3: TGTGCCAGCAGTTGGGACTGGGCAGATACGCAGTATTTT.

The chain is built from TRBV27 and TRBJ2-3, with D tentatively TRBD2 (6 bases). CDR3 length: 15 amino acids. V lost 6 bases to trimming and J lost 0 bases, with 13 bases between them. The germline V gene encodes CDR1 MNHEY and CDR2 SMNVEV (reference sequence). The CDR3 region has the DNA TGTGCCAGCAGCTACGGACTATCTAGCACAGATACGCAGTATTTT. Protein sequence: CASSYGLSSTDTQYF.

The chain employs TRBV27 and TRBJ2-3, with D tentatively TRBD2 (6 bases). The CDR3 sequence is 16 residues long. Trimming took 1 base from V and 8 from J, leaving 19 bases between them. Germline V gene data show CDR1 as MNHEY and CDR2 as SMNVEV (reference sequence). The CDR3 region is CASSLWAGTGGVTQYF. DNA of the CDR3: TGTGCCAGCAGTTTATGGGCGGGGACCGGAGGGGTTACGCAGTATTTT.

The rearrangement joins TRBV4-1 to TRBJ2-1; 15 bases agree with TRBD2. With 2 bases clipped from V and 7 bases from J, the junction kept 3 bases outside the gene matches. Germline V lookup: CDR1 MGHRA, CDR2 YSYEKL. The CDR3 has 16 residues. The CDR3, as DNA: TGCGCCAGCAGCCAAACCGGACTAGCGGGAGGGAATGAGCAGTTCTTC. It yields the protein CASSQTGLAGGNEQFF.

The rearrangement links TRBV9 to TRBJ1-1; 12 nucleotides line up with TRBD1. The germline V gene has CDR1 SGDLS and CDR2 YYNGEE. The CDR3 is made up of 16 amino acids. V trimming: 2 bases; J trimming: 4 bases; junction bases outside the gene matches: 6. CDR3 loop: CASSVGTGGLGTEAFF. CDR3 bases: TGTGCCAGCAGCGTGGGGACAGGGGGCTTGGGCACTGAAGCTTTCTTT.

The genes are TRBV6-4 and TRBJ2-1; 8 positions agree with TRBD2. The CDR3 extends over 15 amino acids. V lost 3 bases to trimming and J lost 7 bases; unmatched junction nucleotides: 8. Germline CDR1 is MRHNA and CDR2 is SNTAGT. Written as DNA, the CDR3 is TGTGCCAGCAGTGAGGAGTCGGGGGGGAATAATGAGCAGTTCTTC. Its translation is CASSEESGGNNEQFF.

This rearrangement joins TRBV6-1 to TRBJ2-7; a weak D match, TRBD1 (7 bases). The germline V and J ends were trimmed by 1 base and 4 bases, with 26 bases remaining between them. The CDR3 has 19 amino acids. The germline gives CDR1 MNHNS, CDR2 SASEGT. The CDR3 protein is CASSEGTGRAGLNFYEQYF. The DNA for the CDR3 is TGTGCCAGCAGTGAAGGGACAGGACGTGCGGGGCTAAATTTTTACGAGCAGTACTTC.

The chain links TRBV7-2 to TRBJ2-3; perhaps TRBD1 as D (5 bases). The germline gives CDR1 SGHTA, CDR2 FQGNSA. V was shortened by 3 bases and J by 3 bases, with 10 bases between the two germline ends. The CDR3 is made up of 14 amino acids. CDR3 region: CASSFGHWTDTQYF. As DNA, the CDR3 is TGTGCCAGCAGCTTTGGACACTGGACAGATACGCAGTATTTT.

This clone occurred a few times. This specimen includes other DNA sequences encoding the same CDR3. The chain links TRBV6-5 to TRBJ1-2, with 8 bases aligning to TRBD1. J was trimmed by 4 bases and V by 6 bases; bases with no gene match: 4. From germline, CDR1 is MNHEY and CDR2 SVGAGI. The CDR3 has 13 amino acids. The CDR3 loop reads CASRTGQAYGYTF. CDR3 bases: TGTGCCAGCAGGACGGGACAGGCCTATGGCTACACCTTC.

The chain links TRBV11-2 to TRBJ1-2; a weak D match, TRBD1 (6 bases). This CDR3 region has 15 residues. CDR1 is SGHAT and CDR2 is FQNNGV in the germline V gene. Trimming stripped 8 bases from V and 1 base from J, with 17 bases between. The chain's CDR3 is CASASGTWNNYGYTF. CDR3 DNA: TGTGCCAGCGCGTCCGGGACATGGAATAACTATGGCTACACCTTC.

The chain employs TRBV7-9 and TRBJ1-1, with D perhaps matching TRBD1 (6 bases). Trimming removed 5 bases at V and 6 bases at J, with 13 bases between. There are 13 residues in the CDR3. Germline values: CDR1 SEHNR, CDR2 FQNEAQ (reference sequence). In nucleotides, the CDR3 is TGTGCCAGCAGCCGAGACAGGTACGCTGAAGCTTTCTTT. This encodes CASSRDRYAEAFF.

The chain recombines TRBV28 with TRBJ2-5; TRBD1 aligns across 8 bases. Trimming removed 11 bases from V and 0 bases from J; junction bases left unmatched: 5. CDR1 and CDR2 from the germline V gene are MDHEN and SYDVKM. CDR3 length: 13 amino acids. This chain's CDR3 is CAGGQANQETQYF. In DNA, the CDR3 is TGTGCCGGGGGACAGGCGAACCAAGAGACCCAGTACTTC. Full variable domain (missing parts from reference TRBV28 and TRBJ2-5): DVKVTQSSRYLVKRTGEKVFLECVQDMDHENMFWYRQDPGLGLRLIYFSYDVKMKEKGDIPEGYSVSREKKERFSLILESASTNQTSMYLCAGGQANQETQYFGPGTRLLVL.

This clone was found a few times. This chain links TRBV7-9 with TRBJ2-1; D not certain. There are 14 residues in the CDR3. Trimming cost V 7 bases and J 7 bases, with 17 bases left between them. Germline loops: CDR1 SEHNR, CDR2 FQNEAQ (reference sequence). CDR3 protein: CASTIRLSVNEQFF. The CDR3 coding sequence is TGTGCCAGCACAATAAGACTCAGTGTTAATGAGCAGTTCTTC.

This chain connects TRBV5-6 to TRBJ1-6; D gene uncertain. The length of the CDR3 is 13 residues. CDR1 and CDR2 from the germline V gene are SGHDT and YYEEEE. Trimming cost V 4 bases and J 6 bases, with 8 bases left between them. The CDR3 nucleotides read TGTGCCAGCAGCCCCACGAGTAATTCACCCCTCCACTTT. This codes for CASSPTSNSPLHF. Using reference TRBV5-6 and TRBJ1-6 for the parts outside the CDR3, the full variable domain is DAGVTQSPTHLIKTRGQQVTLRCSPKSGHDTVSWYQQALGQGPQFIFQYYEEEERQRGNFPDRFSGHQFPNYSSELNVNALLLGDSALYLCASSPTSNSPLHFGNGTRLTVT.